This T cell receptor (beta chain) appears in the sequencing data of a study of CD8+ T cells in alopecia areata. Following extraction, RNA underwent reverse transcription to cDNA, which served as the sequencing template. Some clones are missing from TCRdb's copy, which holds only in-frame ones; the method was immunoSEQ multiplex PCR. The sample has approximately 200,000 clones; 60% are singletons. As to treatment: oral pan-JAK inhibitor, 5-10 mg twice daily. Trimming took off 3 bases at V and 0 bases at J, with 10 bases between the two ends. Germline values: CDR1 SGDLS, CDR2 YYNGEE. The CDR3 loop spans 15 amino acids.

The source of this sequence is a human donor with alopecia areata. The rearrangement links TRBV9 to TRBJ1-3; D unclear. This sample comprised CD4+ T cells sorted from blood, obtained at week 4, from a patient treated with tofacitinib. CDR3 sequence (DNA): TGTGCCAGCAGCGGCCAGTTACACTCTGGAAACACCATATATTTT. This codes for CASSGQLHSGNTIYF.